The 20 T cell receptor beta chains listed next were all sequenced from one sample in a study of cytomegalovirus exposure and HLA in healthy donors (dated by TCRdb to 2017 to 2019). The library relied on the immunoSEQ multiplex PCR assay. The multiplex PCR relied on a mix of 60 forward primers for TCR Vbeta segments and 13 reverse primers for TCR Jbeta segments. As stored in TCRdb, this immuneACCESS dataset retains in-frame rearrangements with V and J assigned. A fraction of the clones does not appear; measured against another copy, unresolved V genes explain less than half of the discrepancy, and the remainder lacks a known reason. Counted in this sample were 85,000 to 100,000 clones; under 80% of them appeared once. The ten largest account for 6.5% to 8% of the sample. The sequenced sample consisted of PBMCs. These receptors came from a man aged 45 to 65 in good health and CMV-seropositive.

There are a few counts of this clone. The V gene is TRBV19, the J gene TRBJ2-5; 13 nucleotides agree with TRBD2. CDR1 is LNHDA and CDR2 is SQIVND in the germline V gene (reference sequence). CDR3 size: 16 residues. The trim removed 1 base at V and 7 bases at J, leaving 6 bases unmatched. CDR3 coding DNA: TGTGCCAGTAGTATAGGGACTAGCGGGGGCCGCGGGACCCAGTACTTC. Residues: CASSIGTSGGRGTQYF.

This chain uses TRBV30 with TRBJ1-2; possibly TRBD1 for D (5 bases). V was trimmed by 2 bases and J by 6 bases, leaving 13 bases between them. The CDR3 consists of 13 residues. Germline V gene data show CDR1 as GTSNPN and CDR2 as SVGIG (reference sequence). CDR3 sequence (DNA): TGTGCCTGGAGTTGGTGGGGCGCTGATGGCTACACCTTC. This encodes CAWSWWGADGYTF.

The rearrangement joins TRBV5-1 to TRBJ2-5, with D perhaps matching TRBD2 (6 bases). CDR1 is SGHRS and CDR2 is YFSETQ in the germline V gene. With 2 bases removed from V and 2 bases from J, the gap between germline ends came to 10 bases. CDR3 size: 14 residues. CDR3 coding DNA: TGCGCCAGCAGCTTCGGGACTGTACAAGAGACCCAGTACTTC. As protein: CASSFGTVQETQYF.

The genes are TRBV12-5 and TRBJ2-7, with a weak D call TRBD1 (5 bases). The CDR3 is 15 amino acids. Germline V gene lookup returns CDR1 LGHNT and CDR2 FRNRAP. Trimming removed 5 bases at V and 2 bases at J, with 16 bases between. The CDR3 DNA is TGTGCTAGTGGTACAGGAGCCGGGCCCCCCTACGAGCAGTACTTC. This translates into CASGTGAGPPYEQYF.

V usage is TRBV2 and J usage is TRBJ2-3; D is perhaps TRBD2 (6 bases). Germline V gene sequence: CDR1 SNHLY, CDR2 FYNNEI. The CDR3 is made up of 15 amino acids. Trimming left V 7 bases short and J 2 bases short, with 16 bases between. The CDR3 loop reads CASKTTRINTDTQYF. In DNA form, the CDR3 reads TGTGCCAGCAAAACGACTAGAATCAACACAGATACGCAGTATTTT.

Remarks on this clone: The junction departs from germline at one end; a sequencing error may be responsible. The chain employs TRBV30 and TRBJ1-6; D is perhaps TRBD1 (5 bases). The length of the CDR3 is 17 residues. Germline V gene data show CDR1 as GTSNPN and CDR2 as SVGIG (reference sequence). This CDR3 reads CAWKRLYVGQTNSPLNF. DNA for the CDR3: TGTGCCTGGAAGCGATTGTATGTGGGGCAGACAAATTCACCCCTCAACTTT. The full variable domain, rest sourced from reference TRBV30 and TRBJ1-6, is SQTIHQWPATLVQPVGSPLSLECTVEGTSNPNLYWYRQAAGRGLQLLFYSVGIGQISSEVPQNLSASRPQDRQFILSSKKLLLSDSGFYLCAWKRLYVGQTNSPLNFGNGTRLTVT.

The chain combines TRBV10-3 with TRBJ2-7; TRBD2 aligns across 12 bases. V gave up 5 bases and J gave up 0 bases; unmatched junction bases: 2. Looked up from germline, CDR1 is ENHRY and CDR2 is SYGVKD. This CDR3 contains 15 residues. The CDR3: CAISTSGGSSYEQYF. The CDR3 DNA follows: TGTGCCATCAGTACTAGCGGGGGGTCCTCCTACGAGCAGTACTTC.

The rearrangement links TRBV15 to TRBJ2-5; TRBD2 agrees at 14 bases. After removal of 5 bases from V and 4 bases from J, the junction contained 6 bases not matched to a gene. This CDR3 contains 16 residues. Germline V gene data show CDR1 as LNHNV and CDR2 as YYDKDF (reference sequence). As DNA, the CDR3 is TGTGCCACCAGCTCCCGAGGGACTAGCGGGGGAGAGACCCAGTACTTC. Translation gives CATSSRGTSGGETQYF. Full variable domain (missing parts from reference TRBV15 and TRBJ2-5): DAMVIQNPRYQVTQFGKPVTLSCSQTLNHNVMYWYQQKSSQAPKLLFHYYDKDFNNEADTPDNFQSRRPNTSFCFLDIRSPGLGDTAMYLCATSSRGTSGGETQYFGPGTRLLVL.

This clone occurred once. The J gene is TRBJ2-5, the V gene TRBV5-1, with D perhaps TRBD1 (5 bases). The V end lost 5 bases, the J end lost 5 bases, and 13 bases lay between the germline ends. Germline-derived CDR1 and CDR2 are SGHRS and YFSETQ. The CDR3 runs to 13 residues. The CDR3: CASSRQGEETQYF. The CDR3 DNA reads TGCGCCAGCAGTAGGCAGGGTGAGGAGACCCAGTACTTC.

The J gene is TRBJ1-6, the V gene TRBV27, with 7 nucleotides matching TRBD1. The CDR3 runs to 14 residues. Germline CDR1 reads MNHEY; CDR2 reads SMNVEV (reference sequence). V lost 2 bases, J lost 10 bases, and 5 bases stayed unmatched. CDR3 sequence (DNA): TGTGCCAGCAGTTTAAAGGGGGCGATGTCACCCCTCCACTTT. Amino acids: CASSLKGAMSPLHF.

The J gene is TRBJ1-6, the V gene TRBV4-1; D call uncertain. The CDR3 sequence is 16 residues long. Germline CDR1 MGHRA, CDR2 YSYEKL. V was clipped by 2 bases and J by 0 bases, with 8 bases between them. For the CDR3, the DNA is TGCGCCAGCAGCCAATCGGGAAGCTCCTATAATTCACCCCTCCACTTT. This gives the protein CASSQSGSSYNSPLHF.

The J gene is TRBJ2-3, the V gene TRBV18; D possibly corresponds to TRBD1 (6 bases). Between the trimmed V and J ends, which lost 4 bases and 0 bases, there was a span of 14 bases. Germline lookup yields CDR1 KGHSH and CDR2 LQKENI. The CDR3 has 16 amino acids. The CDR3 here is CASSLLMDRSTDTQYF. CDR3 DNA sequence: TGTGCCAGCTCACTGCTAATGGACAGAAGCACAGATACGCAGTATTTT.

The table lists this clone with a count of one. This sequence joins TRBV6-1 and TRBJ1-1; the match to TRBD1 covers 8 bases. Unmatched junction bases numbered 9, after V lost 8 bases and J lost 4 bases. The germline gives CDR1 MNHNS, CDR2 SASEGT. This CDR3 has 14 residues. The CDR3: CASSHRTGPTEAFF. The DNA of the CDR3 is TGTGCCAGCTCACACCGGACAGGGCCCACTGAAGCTTTCTTT.

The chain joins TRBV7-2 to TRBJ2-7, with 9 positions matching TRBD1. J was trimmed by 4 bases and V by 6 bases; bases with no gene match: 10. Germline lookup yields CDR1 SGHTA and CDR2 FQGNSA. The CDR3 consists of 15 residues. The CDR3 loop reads CASRASRTGVYEQYF. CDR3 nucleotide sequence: TGTGCCAGCAGAGCAAGTAGGACAGGGGTTTACGAGCAGTACTTC.

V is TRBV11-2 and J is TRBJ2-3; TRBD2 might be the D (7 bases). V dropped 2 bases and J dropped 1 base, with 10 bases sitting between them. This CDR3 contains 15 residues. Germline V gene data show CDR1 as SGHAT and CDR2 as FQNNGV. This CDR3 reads CASSLLGGGTDTQYF. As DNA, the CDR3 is TGTGCCAGCAGCTTATTAGGGGGGGGCACAGATACGCAGTATTTT.

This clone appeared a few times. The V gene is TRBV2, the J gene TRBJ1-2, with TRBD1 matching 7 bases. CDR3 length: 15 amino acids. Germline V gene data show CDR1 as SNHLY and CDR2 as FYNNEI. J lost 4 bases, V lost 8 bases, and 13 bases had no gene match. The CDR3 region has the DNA TGTGCCAGCGAAGGGGACAGTGGGTTCCCCTATGGCTACACCTTC. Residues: CASEGDSGFPYGYTF.

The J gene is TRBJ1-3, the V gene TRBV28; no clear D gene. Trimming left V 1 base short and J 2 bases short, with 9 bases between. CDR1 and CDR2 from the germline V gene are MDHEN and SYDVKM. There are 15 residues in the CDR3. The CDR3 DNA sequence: TGTGCCAGCAGTTTATTGGGAGGAACTGGAAACACCATATATTTT. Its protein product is CASSLLGGTGNTIYF.

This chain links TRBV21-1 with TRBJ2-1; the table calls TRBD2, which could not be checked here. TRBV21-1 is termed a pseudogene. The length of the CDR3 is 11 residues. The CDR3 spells CASSDFSGRFF. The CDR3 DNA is TGTGCCAGCAGCGACTTTAGCGGTCGGTTCTTC.

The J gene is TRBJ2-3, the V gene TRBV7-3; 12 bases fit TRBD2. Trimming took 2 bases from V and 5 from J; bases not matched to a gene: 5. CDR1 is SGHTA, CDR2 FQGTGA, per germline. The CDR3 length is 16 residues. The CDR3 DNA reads TGTGCCAGCAGCTTAGGGCTAGCGGGGGGGCAAGATACGCAGTATTTT. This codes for CASSLGLAGGQDTQYF.

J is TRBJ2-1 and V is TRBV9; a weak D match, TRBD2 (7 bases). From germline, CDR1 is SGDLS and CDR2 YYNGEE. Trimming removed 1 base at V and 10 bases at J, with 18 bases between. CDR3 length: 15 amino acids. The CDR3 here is CASSVFEGGLEEQFF. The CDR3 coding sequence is TGTGCCAGCAGCGTATTCGAGGGGGGGCTGGAGGAGCAGTTCTTC.